This T cell receptor (beta chain) was identified during a study of T cell repertoires in ileal Crohn's disease. Study outcomes and limitations: Mucosal expansions were suggested to be mainly CD8 T cells.

About this clone: Antigen unknown.

Using immunoSEQ multiplex PCR, the repertoire was profiled, and TCRdb retains in-frame clones only, with some absent. The profile shows about 4,500 clones, about 84% of them singletons. V dropped 7 bases and J dropped 6; count of bases not matched to a gene: 9. CDR1 is MDHEN and CDR2 is SYDVKM in the germline V gene. This CDR3 has 13 amino acids. The time point here: neoterminal ileum biopsy at postoperative endoscopy, about 6 months after surgery. V gene TRBV28 combines with J gene TRBJ2-7; TRBD1 matches 7 bases. Sequences were obtained from ileal tissue. This TCR came from an adult with Crohn's disease. The CDR3 region is CASTSPPGGEQYF. CDR3 coding DNA: TGTGCCAGCACCAGCCCCCCAGGGGGCGAGCAGTACTTC.